This T cell receptor beta chain was sequenced for a study of response to subunit inactivated influenza vaccine. Each CDR3 protein is one row after TCRdb ran MiXCR on the RT-PCR reads. The data hold roughly 550,000 distinct CDR3 sequences, with approximately 24% observed a single time. This CDR3 has 11 residues. The V end was cut by 7 bases, the J end by 6 bases, with 7 bases between. The same data also contributed to another study, on T cells expressing NK-cell markers. According to that study: 5'RACE template switching with UMIs generated TCR beta cDNA. Top CD8+ clonotypes included the dominant CD3+CD56+NKG2C+ clonotypes in several donors. The CD3+CD56-NKG2C+ fraction of a few donors was likewise dominated by these clonotypes.

The chain uses TRBV12-3 or TRBV12-4 and TRBJ2-1; no clear D gene. This TCR derives from a man aged 45-60 years who received an inactivated influenza vaccine. The source was CD4+ T cells sorted from PBMCs, collected approximately 13 days after vaccination. CDR3 region: CASTLTNEQFF. The CDR3 nucleotides read TGTGCCAGCACCCTAACCAATGAGCAGTTCTTC.